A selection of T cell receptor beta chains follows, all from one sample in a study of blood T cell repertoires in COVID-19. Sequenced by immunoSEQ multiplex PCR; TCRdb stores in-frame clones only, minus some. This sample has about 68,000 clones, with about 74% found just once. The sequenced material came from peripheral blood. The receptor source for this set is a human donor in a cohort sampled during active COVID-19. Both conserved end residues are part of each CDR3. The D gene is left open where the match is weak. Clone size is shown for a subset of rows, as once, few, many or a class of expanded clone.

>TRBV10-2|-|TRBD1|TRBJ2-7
CASSYSAVRTGGDPSTYEQYF
TGCGCCAGCAGTTATTCGGCGGTCCGGACAGGTGGCGATCCCTCAACCTACGAGCAGTACTTC
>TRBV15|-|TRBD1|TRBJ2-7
CATSQDRGPYEQYF
TGTGCCACCAGCCAGGACAGGGGGCCGTACGAGCAGTACTTC
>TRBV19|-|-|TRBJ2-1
CASSINGASATREQFF
TGTGCCAGTAGTATCAACGGGGCTAGCGCGACAAGGGAGCAGTTCTTC
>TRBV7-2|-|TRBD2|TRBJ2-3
CASSSGTSGSTQYF
TGTGCCAGCAGCTCCGGGACTAGCGGAAGTACGCAGTATTTT
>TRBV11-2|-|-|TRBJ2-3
CASSLERLISTDTQYF
TGTGCCAGCAGCTTAGAGAGGTTGATAAGCACAGATACGCAGTATTTT
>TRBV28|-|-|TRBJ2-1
CASSFVGSSYNEQFF
TGTGCCAGCAGTTTCGTGGGGAGCTCCTACAATGAGCAGTTCTTC
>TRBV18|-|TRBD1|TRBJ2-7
CASSPGQGISNEQYF
TGTGCCAGCTCACCGGGACAGGGGATCTCTAACGAGCAGTACTTC
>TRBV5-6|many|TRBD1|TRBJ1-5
CASSRTGPNQPQHF
TGTGCCAGCAGCCGGACAGGGCCCAATCAGCCCCAGCATTTT
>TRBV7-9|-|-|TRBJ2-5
CASSYLTGELETQYF
TGTGCCAGCAGCTACCTGACAGGTGAGTTAGAGACCCAGTACTTC
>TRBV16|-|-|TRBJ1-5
CASGEGSQPQHF
TGTGCCAGCGGGGAGGGAAGTCAGCCCCAGCATTTT
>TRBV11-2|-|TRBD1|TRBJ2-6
CASSLAVRGLGANVLTF
TGTGCCAGCAGCTTAGCAGTCAGGGGGCTCGGGGCCAACGTCCTGACTTTC
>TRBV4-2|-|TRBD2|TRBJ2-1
CASSQELAGNNEQFF
TGTGCCAGCAGCCAAGAACTAGCGGGAAACAATGAGCAGTTCTTC
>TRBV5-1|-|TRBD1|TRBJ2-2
CASSLPTGMAGELFF
TGCGCCAGCAGCTTGCCGACAGGGATGGCCGGGGAGCTGTTTTTT
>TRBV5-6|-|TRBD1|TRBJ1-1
CASSLSPGQGNTEAFF
TGTGCCAGCAGCTTGTCCCCGGGACAGGGGAACACTGAAGCTTTCTTT
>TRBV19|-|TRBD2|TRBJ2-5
CASSSSGRAGWQETQYF
TGTGCCAGTAGTTCTAGCGGGAGGGCCGGCTGGCAAGAGACCCAGTACTTC
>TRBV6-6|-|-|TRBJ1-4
CASTAATNEKLFF
TGTGCCAGCACAGCGGCAACTAATGAAAAACTGTTTTTT
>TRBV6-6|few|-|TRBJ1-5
CASSLTGGNQPQHF
TGTGCCAGCAGTCTCACGGGGGGCAATCAGCCCCAGCATTTT
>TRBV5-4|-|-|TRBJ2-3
CASSMGGTGQTDTQYF
TGTGCCAGCAGCATGGGGGGGACAGGACAAACCGATACGCAGTATTTT
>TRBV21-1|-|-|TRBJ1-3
CASSKFLDSLSGNTIYF
TGTGCCAGCAGCAAATTTCTGGACAGCCTCTCTGGAAACACCATATATTTT
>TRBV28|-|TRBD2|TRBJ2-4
CASSPVLAGGTRAKNIQYF
TGTGCCAGCAGTCCTGTACTAGCGGGGGGGACGCGAGCCAAAAACATTCAGTACTTC
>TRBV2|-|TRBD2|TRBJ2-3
CASSVRGGPLSTDTQYF
TGTGCCAGCAGTGTCCGGGGAGGGCCACTCAGCACAGATACGCAGTATTTT
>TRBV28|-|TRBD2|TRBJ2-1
CASTPSGGNYNEQFF
TGTGCCAGCACCCCAAGCGGGGGCAACTACAATGAGCAGTTCTTC